The next 7 T cell receptor beta chains were all read from a single sample in a study of identifying expanded T cells in peripheral blood (dated by TCRdb to about 2019). The library was built by means of the immunoSEQ multiplex PCR assay. Drawn from immuneACCESS, this table holds only the in-frame rearrangements with V and J called that TCRdb kept. Clones are partly lost; checked studies trace under half to an unresolved V gene and leave the rest unexplained. This sample lists 120,000 or so clones; 75% to 90% were detected once. Over 3% of the sample comes from the top ten. Sequencing was carried out using blood. The receptors derive from a person between 18 and 75 years old in good health.

The chain is built from TRBV11-3 and TRBJ2-1, with D perhaps matching TRBD2 (6 bases). The CDR3 covers 16 residues. V dropped 1 base and J dropped 10 bases, with 20 bases sitting between them. The germline gives CDR1 SGHNT, CDR2 YENEEA. The CDR3 nucleotides are TGTGCCAGCAGCTTAGTAGCGGAGCGGTGGGGGTCGGAGCAGTTCTTC. This encodes CASSLVAERWGSEQFF.

V is TRBV10-3 and J is TRBJ2-7; 7 bases are shared with TRBD1. There are 12 residues in the CDR3. With 6 bases clipped from V and 5 bases from J, the junction kept 4 bases outside the gene matches. Germline-derived CDR1 and CDR2 are ENHRY and SYGVKD. The CDR3 is CAIRAGGDEQYF. In DNA, the CDR3 is TGTGCCATCAGGGCAGGGGGAGACGAGCAGTACTTC.

The gene calls are TRBV5-1 and TRBJ2-3; 7 nucleotides line up with TRBD2. Trimming cost V 0 bases and J 0 bases; bases outside gene matches: 7. The CDR3 has 17 residues. Germline lookup yields CDR1 SGHRS and CDR2 YFSETQ. CDR3 region: CASSLAPSGSSTDTQYF. CDR3 nucleotides: TGCGCCAGCAGCTTGGCGCCTAGCGGTTCTAGCACAGATACGCAGTATTTT.

V and J are TRBV2 and TRBJ2-7, with D perhaps TRBD2 (6 bases). V was clipped by 1 base and J by 3 bases, with 10 bases between them. Germline assignment: CDR1 SNHLY and CDR2 FYNNEI. This CDR3 is 14 amino acids long. CDR3: CASSEGLGFYEQYF. CDR3 nucleotides: TGTGCCAGCAGTGAAGGACTAGGTTTCTACGAGCAGTACTTC.

V is TRBV15 and J is TRBJ1-3; TRBD1 aligns across 9 bases. The V gene end was trimmed by 4 bases and the J gene end by 0 bases; junction bases not matched to a gene: 1. The CDR3 consists of 15 residues. The germline V gene encodes CDR1 LNHNV and CDR2 YYDKDF (reference sequence). CDR3: CATSKTGGSGNTIYF. The DNA for the CDR3 is TGTGCCACCAGCAAGACAGGGGGCTCTGGAAACACCATATATTTT.

This CDR3 is CASSQGQGAKNEQFF. The CDR3 DNA reads as TGTGCCAGCAGCCAGGGACAGGGGGCTAAGAATGAGCAGTTCTTC. The chain combines TRBV7-2 with TRBJ2-1; 12 bases map to TRBD1. The CDR3 extends over 15 amino acids. The V and J ends lost 5 bases and 7 bases, in that order; junction bases with no gene match: 6. CDR1 is SGHTA and CDR2 is FQGNSA in the germline V gene.

The rearrangement uses TRBV18 and TRBJ1-2; no firm D call. V lost 4 bases, J lost 5 bases, and 23 bases lay in between. In germline, CDR1 is KGHSH, CDR2 LQKENI. The CDR3 loop spans 17 amino acids. The CDR3 DNA reads as TGTGCCAGCTCACGAGACCCACCGGGAATCAATCGTTATGGCTACACCTTC. It yields the protein CASSRDPPGINRYGYTF. The entire variable domain, with the rest obtained from reference TRBV18 and TRBJ1-2, is as follows: NAGVMQNPRHLVRRRGQEARLRCSPMKGHSHVYWYRQLPEEGLKFMVYLQKENIIDESGMPKERFSAEFPKEGPSILRIQQVVRGDSAAYFCASSRDPPGINRYGYTFGSGTRLTVV.